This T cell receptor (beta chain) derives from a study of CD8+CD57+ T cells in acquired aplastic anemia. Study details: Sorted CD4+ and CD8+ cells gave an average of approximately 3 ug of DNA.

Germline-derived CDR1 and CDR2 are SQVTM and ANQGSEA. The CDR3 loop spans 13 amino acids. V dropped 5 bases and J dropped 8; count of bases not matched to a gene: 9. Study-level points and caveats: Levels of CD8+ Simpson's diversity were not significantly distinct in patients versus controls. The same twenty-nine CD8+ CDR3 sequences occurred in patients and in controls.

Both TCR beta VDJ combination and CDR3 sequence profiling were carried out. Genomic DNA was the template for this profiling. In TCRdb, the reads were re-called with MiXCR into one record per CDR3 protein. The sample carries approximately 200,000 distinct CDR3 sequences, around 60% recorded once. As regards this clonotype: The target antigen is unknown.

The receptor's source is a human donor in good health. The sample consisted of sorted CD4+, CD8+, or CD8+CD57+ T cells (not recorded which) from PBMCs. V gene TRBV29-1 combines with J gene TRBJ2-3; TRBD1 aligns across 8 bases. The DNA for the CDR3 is TGCAGCGTTAACAGGGGGACTCCGGCTACGCAGTATTTT. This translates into CSVNRGTPATQYF.